The rows below give T cell receptor beta chains drawn from one sample of a study of blood T cell repertoires in COVID-19. Repertoires were generated with immunoSEQ multiplex PCR, while TCRdb's copy carries only in-frame clones and drops some. The table lists 320,000 or so clones, roughly 87% of them singletons. The sample comprised PBMCs or T cells enriched from blood (not recorded which). The receptors were sampled from a woman in her thirties who had recovered from COVID-19. The CDR3 runs from the conserved cysteine through the conserved F or W.

cdr3_aa j_call v_call
CASSLAGPSYNEQFF TRBJ2-1 TRBV5-4
CASSDLANTEAFF TRBJ1-1 TRBV6-4
CASSLRAGPQETQYF TRBJ2-5 TRBV5-4
CASSYLDDNYNSPLHF TRBJ1-6 TRBV6-5
CASSTRTGQGALRETQYF TRBJ2-5 TRBV10-1
CASSQATRQETYEQYF TRBJ2-7 TRBV4-3
CAISESQNSPLHF TRBJ1-6 TRBV10-3
CASSDRGRIHEQYF TRBJ2-7 TRBV6-1
CASSFNRLSSGNTIYF TRBJ1-3 TRBV28
CASSQQGAGNQPQHF TRBJ1-5 TRBV18